This TCR beta chain originates from a study of T-cell memory formation after mild COVID-19. Study context: Clusters of TCRs were largely donor specific.

Findings and caveats of the study: The study detected some responding clones in pre-infection memory, suggesting cross-reactive memory joined. Contracting clones localized mainly to CM and EM when CD4+ and mainly to EMRA when CD8+. Whether day 37 second-wave clones are SARS-CoV-2-specific was not confirmed.

The V gene's germline CDR1 is SNHLY and CDR2 FYNNEI. The CDR3 has 13 residues. Trimming removed 6 bases from V and 4 bases from J, with 12 bases in between. Only a few counts were recorded for this clonotype. Its antigen is unknown. TCRdb called the 5' RACE reads again in MiXCR, with one record for every CDR3 protein. The table lists approximately 260,000 distinct CDR3 sequences, approximately 16% of them singletons. The V call is TRBV2, the J call TRBJ1-2, with D perhaps matching TRBD1 (6 bases). The specimen sequenced was PBMCs or a T cell subset sorted from them (not recorded which). This TCR derives from a man aged 18 to 30 who had mild COVID-19 (a few samples of this study predate the infection). Cell type and time point are not known. The CDR3 nucleotides are TGTGCCAGCAGGAGGGGGGAATTCTATGGCTACACCTTC. Protein product: CASRRGEFYGYTF. The variable domain in full, with the rest retrieved from reference TRBV2 and TRBJ1-2, is EPEVTQTPSHQVTQMGQEVILRCVPISNHLYFYWYRQILGQKVEFLVSFYNNEISEKSEIFDDQFSVERPDGSNFTLKIRSTKLEDSAMYFCASRRGEFYGYTFGSGTRLTVV.